This TCR beta chain derives from a study of cytomegalovirus exposure and HLA in healthy donors (dated by TCRdb to about 2017). For the study in its entirety: An earlier analysis of several hundred of the donors reported over 250 Gb of sequence data and 100 million to 120 million unique TCR beta sequences obtained from some 170 million T cells. About 280 gigabases of sequencing data and roughly 80 million unique TCR sequences made up an early release that covered under 750 HLA-typed donors. The genetic ancestry cluster associated with self-reported Caucasian donors included over 65% of the roughly 400 genotyped donors. The aim of the study was to test whether cataloging public T cell receptors could identify signatures of past pathogen exposure. Using immunosequencing, the study profiled T cell repertoires from about 650 subjects and related those repertoires to cytomegalovirus serostatus. Along with the roughly 670-subject first cohort, a separate validation cohort of 120 different subjects was used. To predict cytomegalovirus infection status, the study brought together high-throughput TCR immunosequencing, statistical association of individual TCRs with disease status, and machine learning. In a later analysis, previously published TCR beta repertoires from more than 500 donors were re-analyzed and high-resolution HLA genotyping was added so that TCR occurrence patterns could be studied. Rather than using new phenotypic data, the later analysis identified candidate immune exposures from TCR beta sequences and from how often those sequences occurred across donors. An earlier analysis of 450 to 750 of the donors used high-throughput TCR beta sequencing to judge whether each TCR beta V gene segment behaved as functional or pseudogenic. Donor age, sex, ethnicity and CMV serostatus were compiled alongside the repertoire data. A later genetic analysis used genome-wide SNP genotypes for about three fifths of the 666 donors, treating that subset as a discovery cohort. All discovery cohort repertoires had been generated using a single sequencing platform. HLA typing included class I and class II loci at four-digit resolution. Typing coverage differed by locus: A, B, C, DRB1 and DQB1 were typed in roughly 620-640 donors, DQA1 in roughly 500, DPA1 in 600 to 610, and DPB1 in 400 to 490. Four to six DR-DQ haplotypes were handled as single units for association and clustering, since linkage in the cohort was strong. Among some 400 genotyped donors of the cohort, an average of approximately 240,000 unique TCR beta nucleotide sequences were sequenced per donor, roughly a sixth of them non-productive. Here is what the overall study found, with its caveats: Because some donors lacked HLA typing at each locus, the association tests relied only on the typed subset. Presence/absence analyses assumed roughly uniform sequencing depth across donors, an assumption that may not hold. It was suggested by the authors that the approach could potentially be generalized to other disease states and immunological phenotypes. CMV serostatus was the only immune exposure information available for the cohort. According to a later genetic analysis, donors in an Asian-associated ancestry cluster had fewer N-insertions in productive TCRs than the approximately 710-donor mean. Some IMGT-functional V segments, including TRBV6-2 and TRBV6-3, could not be distinguished by the 87-base-pair reads and were therefore excluded. An association between a missense DCLRE1C variant and V-gene and J-gene trimming of TCR beta chains was found in a later genetic analysis and replicated in an independent cohort. Correlated functional status among segregating V segments might reflect linkage disequilibrium, but an unknown experimental factor could not be ruled out. Compared with equally common non-associated chains, HLA-associated TCR beta chains in a later analysis were more clonally expanded and had lower generation probabilities. In this cohort, only TCR beta chains were sequenced, and detectable features were limited by the absence of alpha or paired-chain data. Most CMV-associated TCR beta chains appeared to be HLA-restricted in a later analysis, and the HLA associations seemed to be driven largely by CMV exposure. Across donors, most TCR sequences were observed very rarely, whereas some public TCRs were present in many individuals. Because counts were too low, roughly 18 rarely observed V segments, including chromosome 9 orphons, were left out of the earlier analysis of about 500 of the donors. A further reported finding was that TCR beta sequences accurately predicted the HLA-A and HLA-B alleles for most subjects in the first cohort. In the study, about 150 TCR beta chains were listed as associated with cytomegalovirus. In a later analysis, TCR association rates were found to vary across HLA loci, with the most associated TCRs seen for DRB1 alleles and the fewest for HLA-C alleles. A group of highly shared sequence variants was considered likely to be a technical artifact of the sequencing pipeline. In an earlier analysis of some 640 of the donors, most TCR beta V segments were observed in productive rearrangements about 90% or about 30% of the time, broadly matching IMGT annotations. The classifier was reported to diagnose cytomegalovirus status with high specificity and sensitivity in both the original cohort and the validation cohort. A later analysis associated 15,000 to 20,000 TCR beta sequences with specific HLA alleles at a false discovery rate of 0.05. Several of the top co-occurrence clusters appeared to be linked to parvovirus B19, influenza, CMV and Epstein-Barr virus, according to a later analysis. When HLA alleles, especially DR and DQ, strongly co-occurred, attributing TCR associations to individual alleles was difficult. In vitro tests confirmed that a few of the cytomegalovirus-associated TCR beta chains recognize cytomegalovirus antigens.

The library relied on the immunoSEQ multiplex PCR assay. For the multiplex PCR, a mixture combining 60 forward primers for TCR Vbeta segments and 13 reverse primers for TCR Jbeta segments was used. The CDR3 region of rearranged TCR beta genes was amplified from genomic DNA with a multiplex PCR assay. The amplified TCR beta libraries were sequenced on the Illumina HiSeq System as 87-base-pair reads. The original methods were these. A later analysis tallied some 79 million unique TCR beta chains across the approximately 670 repertoires, and about 12 million of those chains were shared by two or more donors. Raw reads were error-corrected and collapsed into unique sequences with a nearest-neighbor algorithm that merged closely related sequences to remove PCR and sequencing errors. Alignment of CDR3 sequences to IMGT reference sequences was used to assign V, D and J gene segments. For a sequence to be retained, a match of at least six nucleotides was required to both a V gene segment and a J gene segment. Rearrangements were classified as productive when the CDR3 lacked stop codons and remained in frame with V and J, and all other rearrangements were classified as non-productive. CDR3 was defined according to IMGT convention as the region running from the second conserved V-encoded cysteine to the conserved J-encoded phenylalanine. In an earlier analysis of 550 to 650 of the donors, sequences lacking an unambiguous match to a single V gene segment were excluded. In an earlier analysis of some 590 of the donors, V segments were called functional above 56.7% productive rearrangements and were called segregating when the between-donor standard deviation exceeded 5%. To diagnose cytomegalovirus status from the catalog of TCR beta chain sequences, a statistical classification framework was built. In a later analysis, V and J genes were assigned by comparing TCR nucleotide sequences against IMGT/GENE-DB human TR gene sequences. The TCRdist pipeline was used in a later analysis to assign CDR3 sequences and most-parsimonious VDJ recombination scenarios. In a later analysis, each TCR beta chain was defined by its CDR3 amino acid sequence together with its V-gene family, and reads lacking a unique V-gene family were excluded. As a way to deal with suspected cross-contamination and a sequencing artifact, a later analysis dropped more than 500 nucleotide sequences that were highly shared and had low generation probability. In a later analysis, a clonal expansion index for each public chain was calculated from normalized within-repertoire ranks of inferred template counts. Generation probabilities in a later analysis came from a VDJ recombination model fitted to out-of-frame rearrangements, and those results were checked against IGoR. In a later analysis, TCR-TCR, TCR-HLA and TCR-CMV co-occurrence was scored with hypergeometric tests, and a repertoire-size bias correction was applied to TCR pairs. In a later analysis, false discovery rates were estimated by permuting HLA or CMV assignments 20 times. In a later analysis, co-occurring TCRs were grouped with DBSCAN, and TCRdist sequence similarity was added when clustering was performed within HLA-allele-positive subsets. For co-occurrence clustering, repertoires with fewer than 30,000 or more than 120,000 public chains were excluded, along with five repertoires with anomalous nucleotide sharing. TCRdb took this table from immuneACCESS and kept in-frame rearrangements with V and J called. Such tables lack part of the clones; where checked against another copy, unresolved V genes explain under half of the gap, and the rest is unexplained. The DNA was the basis for D and trimming; V, J and clone size are from that table. This sample has tens of thousands of clones in its table, and more than 70% of those were observed once. The ten largest clones add up to about 4.9% of the sample.

Details on this clone: Its target antigen remains unknown. Within one base of it there is no much larger clone, and no base qualities were kept.

The germline V gene sets CDR1 to MNHNS and CDR2 to SASEGT. The CDR3 measures 15 amino acids from cysteine to phenylalanine. Just the 45-base CDR3 DNA is kept, in frame starting at base 1. The germline V and J ends show losses of 4 bases and 5 bases respectively, and no gene match explains 2 bases of the junction. The cohort comprised 710 or so healthy bone marrow donors. All cohort members were sampled while nominally healthy, although unrecorded immune exposures were likely present. The donor tested CMV seronegative and was one of the 352 seronegative cohort members. Every donor gave a peripheral blood sample, and the peripheral blood mononuclear cells from that sample were used for TCR beta sequencing. The Qiagen DNeasy Blood Extraction Kit was used to extract genomic DNA from the blood cell samples.

The source is a woman younger than 45 in good health and CMV-seronegative. The sequenced sample was PBMCs. Recombination connected TRBV6-1 to TRBJ2-3; 14 central nucleotides agree with TRBD2. The CDR3 here reads CASSGGTSGRDTQYF. Read as DNA, the sequence is TGTGCCAGCAGTGGTGGGACTAGCGGGAGAGATACGCAGTATTTT.